Below are 14 T cell receptor beta chains sequenced from a single sample in a study of graft-versus-host responses after intestinal transplantation. Profiled with immunoSEQ multiplex PCR; TCRdb holds only in-frame clones, not every one. In the table there are roughly 99,000 clones, about 84% of which are singletons. The specimen was PBMCs, collected 255 days after intestinal transplant. The receptors derive from a human patient who received an intestinal transplant, so some T cells may come from the graft donor.

The chain joins TRBV28 to TRBJ1-5; 9 bases are shared with TRBD1. The germline gives CDR1 MDHEN, CDR2 SYDVKM. The CDR3 is 16 residues long. With 4 bases clipped from V and 6 bases from J, the junction kept 10 bases outside the gene matches. For the CDR3, the DNA is TGTGCCAGCAGTTCCCTCGAACAGGGGGCCCGTCAGCCCCAGCATTTT. This gives the protein CASSSLEQGARQPQHF.

The chain links TRBV27 to TRBJ2-7; 7 bases align to TRBD2. Trimming at V came to 3 bases and at J to 5 bases, leaving 7 bases not matched to a gene. Germline V CDR1 and CDR2: MNHEY, SMNVEV (reference sequence). This CDR3 is built from 14 residues. The DNA of the CDR3 is TGTGCCAGCAGTTTCTCGACTAGCATCCACGAGCAGTACTTC. It yields the protein CASSFSTSIHEQYF.

The chain has TRBV28 and TRBJ2-1; 9 positions match TRBD2. This CDR3 region has 14 residues. With V trimmed by 7 bases and J by 5 bases, 6 bases remained unmatched. Germline V gives CDR1 MDHEN, CDR2 SYDVKM. The DNA of the CDR3 is TGTGCCAGCAAGGTAGCGGGGGCCCACAATGAGCAGTTCTTC. Amino acid sequence: CASKVAGAHNEQFF.

J is TRBJ2-1 and V is TRBV27; 9 bases agree with TRBD2. The V gene end was trimmed by 5 bases and the J gene end by 3 bases; junction bases not matched to a gene: 5. The CDR3 is 15 residues long. The germline V gene encodes CDR1 MNHEY and CDR2 SMNVEV (reference sequence). The CDR3 loop is CASSQAGGHYNEQFF. CDR3 bases: TGTGCCAGCAGTCAAGCGGGGGGCCACTACAATGAGCAGTTCTTC.

The chain is built from TRBV2 and TRBJ1-1; D not resolved. The CDR3 length is 12 residues. V lost 0 bases to trimming and J lost 6 bases, with 5 bases between them. Germline assignment: CDR1 SNHLY and CDR2 FYNNEI. In DNA form, the CDR3 reads TGTGCCAGCAGTGAAGCAGGGTCTGAAGCTTTCTTT. Translating it yields CASSEAGSEAFF.

The chain recombines TRBV11-2 with TRBJ2-7; D not resolved. Germline lookup yields CDR1 SGHAT and CDR2 FQNNGV. This CDR3 contains 13 residues. Between the trimmed V and J ends, which lost 0 bases and 3 bases, there was a span of 6 bases. In DNA form, the CDR3 reads TGTGCCAGCAGCTTAGAGCGCGGCTACGAGCAGTACTTC. Translating gives CASSLERGYEQYF.

CDR3: CASSYSPQGNPYEQYF. The CDR3 DNA follows: TGTGCCAGCAGTTACTCGCCGCAGGGGAATCCCTACGAGCAGTACTTC. The chain employs TRBV6-5 and TRBJ2-7; possible D gene TRBD1, 6 bases. The CDR3 totals 16 residues. Germline CDR1 and CDR2: MNHEY and SVGAGI. The germline V and J ends were trimmed by 0 bases and 2 bases, with 14 bases remaining between them.

This chain joins TRBV6-6 and TRBJ2-7; the match to TRBD1 covers 8 bases. This CDR3 has 15 residues. CDR1 and CDR2 from the germline V gene are MNHNY and SVGAGI (reference sequence). V lost 6 bases, J lost 1 base, and 8 bases stayed unmatched. CDR3 nucleotides: TGTGCCAGCAGAACACGGCAGGGGGCGTCCTACGAGCAGTACTTC. It encodes CASRTRQGASYEQYF.

The genes are TRBV19 and TRBJ2-1; 9 bases line up with TRBD2. CDR3 length: 14 residues. CDR1 is LNHDA and CDR2 is SQIVND in the germline V gene (reference sequence). V lost 4 bases to trimming and J lost 2 bases; unmatched junction nucleotides: 0. The CDR3 region is CASSSGGAYNEQFF. The CDR3 DNA reads TGTGCCAGTAGTAGCGGGGGGGCCTACAATGAGCAGTTCTTC.

In its sample, this clone was seen a few times. V gene TRBV10-1 combines with J gene TRBJ2-7, with TRBD1 as a possible D gene (6 bases). The germline CDR1 and CDR2 sequences are WNHNN and SYGVQD (reference sequence). V gave up 2 bases and J gave up 6 bases, with 11 bases separating them. The CDR3 length is 13 residues. CDR3 bases: TGCGCCAGCAGTGAGATCAGGGGTGGCGAGCAGTACTTC. It encodes CASSEIRGGEQYF.

The chain joins TRBV2 to TRBJ1-3; D remains unclear. CDR1 and CDR2 from the germline V gene are SNHLY and FYNNEI. The CDR3 runs to 13 residues. V was pared by 8 bases and J by 0 bases, with 8 bases between. In nucleotides, the CDR3 is TGTGCCAGCTCACAAAACTCTGGAAACACCATATATTTT. Protein product: CASSQNSGNTIYF. The complete variable domain, with remaining parts taken from reference TRBV2 and TRBJ1-3, reads EPEVTQTPSHQVTQMGQEVILRCVPISNHLYFYWYRQILGQKVEFLVSFYNNEISEKSEIFDDQFSVERPDGSNFTLKIRSTKLEDSAMYFCASSQNSGNTIYFGEGSWLTVV.

This clone appeared once. The V gene is TRBV6-6, the J gene TRBJ1-1, with D possibly matching TRBD1 (5 bases). The CDR3 sequence is 13 residues long. The germline CDR1 and CDR2 sequences are MNHNY and SVGAGI (reference sequence). Trimming took 0 bases from V and 6 from J, leaving 8 bases between them. For the CDR3, the DNA is TGTGCCAGCAGTTACTCGGGGGTCTCTGAAGCTTTCTTT. Translation: CASSYSGVSEAFF.

The chain is built from TRBV6-1 and TRBJ1-4; 7 bases match TRBD1. Looked up from germline, CDR1 is MNHNS and CDR2 is SASEGT. V was pared by 2 bases and J by 8 bases, with 8 bases of the junction left unmatched. The CDR3 consists of 15 residues. The CDR3 protein is CASSELDDRAEKLFF. CDR3 coding DNA: TGTGCCAGCAGTGAATTGGACGACAGGGCCGAAAAACTGTTTTTT.

The genes are TRBV30 and TRBJ2-7, with D tentatively TRBD1 or TRBD2 (5 bases each). The CDR3 sequence is 14 residues long. Germline V lookup: CDR1 GTSNPN, CDR2 SVGIG (reference sequence). With 0 bases removed from V and 6 bases from J, the gap between germline ends came to 15 bases. The CDR3 loop reads CAWSVGQGGGEQYF. Written as DNA, the CDR3 is TGTGCCTGGAGTGTTGGCCAGGGTGGGGGCGAGCAGTACTTC.